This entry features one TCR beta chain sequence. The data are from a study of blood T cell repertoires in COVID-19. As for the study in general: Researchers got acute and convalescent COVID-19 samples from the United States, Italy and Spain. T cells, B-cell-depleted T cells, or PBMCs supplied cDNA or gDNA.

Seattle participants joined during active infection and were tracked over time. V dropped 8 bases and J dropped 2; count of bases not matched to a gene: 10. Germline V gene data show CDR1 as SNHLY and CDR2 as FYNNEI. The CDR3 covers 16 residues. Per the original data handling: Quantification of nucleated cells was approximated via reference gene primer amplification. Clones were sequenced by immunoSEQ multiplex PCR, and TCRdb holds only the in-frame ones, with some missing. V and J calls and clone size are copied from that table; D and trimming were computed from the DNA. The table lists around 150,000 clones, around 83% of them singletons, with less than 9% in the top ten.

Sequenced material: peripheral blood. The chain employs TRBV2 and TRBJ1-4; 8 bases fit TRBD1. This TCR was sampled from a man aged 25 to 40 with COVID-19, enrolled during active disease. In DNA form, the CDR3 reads TGTGCCAGCGGTTTGACAGGGGAAGCTACTAATGAAAAACTGTTTTTT. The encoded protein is CASGLTGEATNEKLFF.